The 24 T cell receptor beta chains given below trace back to one sample, sequenced in a study of spatial heterogeneity in lung cancer. Overall study results and limits: The number of expanded tumor alpha and beta chains correlated with mutation number.

Antigen specificity for these receptors is unknown. TCRdb reprocessed the 5' RACE reads with MiXCR, giving one entry per CDR3 protein. The table records about 1,200 distinct CDR3 sequences, approximately 14% of them present only once. Documented time point: sample taken at primary tumor resection. Specimen: lung tumor tissue, collected at surgery. Source of these receptors: a male donor with early-stage non-small cell lung cancer.

By share, this clonotype ranks as medium-sized. The CDR3 DNA sequence: TGTGCCAGCAGGGGGACAGCGAACACCGGGGAGCTGTTTTTT. This codes for CASRGTANTGELFF. The rearrangement uses TRBV12-3 or TRBV12-4 and TRBJ2-2, with TRBD1 matching over 7 bases. After removal of 6 bases from V and 0 bases from J, the junction contained 1 base not matched to a gene. This CDR3 is 14 amino acids long.

In this sample, this clonotype is medium-sized. V and J are TRBV28 and TRBJ1-2, with a possible D match to TRBD1 (6 bases). Trimming left V 2 bases short and J 4 bases short, with 14 bases between. Germline values: CDR1 MDHEN, CDR2 SYDVKM. This CDR3 has 15 amino acids. CDR3 residues: CASSLRSGASYGYTF. For the CDR3, the DNA is TGTGCCAGCAGTTTACGATCAGGGGCAAGCTATGGCTACACCTTC.

By sample fraction, this clonotype is large (0.1 to 1%). The chain recombines TRBV6-6 with TRBJ1-1, with no clear D. V was cut by 8 bases and J by 3 bases, with 10 bases left in between. This CDR3 contains 12 residues. Germline values: CDR1 MNHNY, CDR2 SVGAGI (reference sequence). Written as DNA, the CDR3 is TGTGCCAGCGACCGGAGTGACACTGAAGCTTTCTTT. Amino acids: CASDRSDTEAFF.

This clonotype is medium-sized within its sample. The chain has TRBV3-1 and TRBJ2-3; unclear D gene. V was shortened by 4 bases and J by 0 bases, with 14 bases between the two germline ends. The CDR3 is 16 residues long. The germline gives CDR1 LGHDT, CDR2 YNNKEL (reference sequence). CDR3 sequence: CASSRRRAQSTDTQYF. CDR3 coding DNA: TGTGCCAGCAGCCGGCGAAGGGCGCAGAGCACAGATACGCAGTATTTT.

The V and J genes are TRBV7-9 and TRBJ2-7; TRBD2 is a possible D gene (5 bases). CDR3 length: 14 residues. Germline CDR1 SEHNR, CDR2 FQNEAQ (reference sequence). V was pared by 3 bases and J by 6 bases, with 15 bases between. The CDR3 sequence: CASSLWEPSGEQYF. The CDR3 DNA is TGTGCCAGCAGCTTGTGGGAGCCCTCGGGCGAGCAGTACTTC.

In its sample, this clonotype ranks as medium-sized. The V gene is TRBV7-2, the J gene TRBJ2-5; 11 bases match TRBD1. The J segment lost 6 bases and the V segment lost 5 bases, leaving 8 bases of the junction unmatched. Germline V lookup: CDR1 SGHTA, CDR2 FQGNSA. The CDR3 totals 15 residues. The CDR3 region is CASSNRTGGGKTQYF. The CDR3 DNA follows: TGTGCCAGCAGCAACAGGACAGGGGGCGGCAAGACCCAGTACTTC. Together with reference TRBV7-2 and TRBJ2-5, the CDR3 gives the full variable domain: GAGVSQSPSNKVTEKGKDVELRCDPISGHTALYWYRQSLGQGLEFLIYFQGNSAPDKSGLPSDRFSAERTGGSVSTLTIQRTQQEDSAVYLCASSNRTGGGKTQYFGPGTRLLVL.

Within the sample, this clonotype is large. V usage is TRBV7-6 and J usage is TRBJ1-5, with D unclear. This CDR3 is 13 amino acids long. Germline V CDR1 and CDR2: SGHVS, FNYEAQ. Trimming pared 2 bases from V and 3 bases from J, leaving 5 bases between. CDR3 in DNA: TGTGCCAGCAGCTTATCCACCAATCAGCCCCAGCATTTT. Protein product: CASSLSTNQPQHF.

This clonotype is labeled medium-sized. The chain links TRBV6-2 or TRBV6-3 to TRBJ1-1; maybe TRBD1 (5 bases). This CDR3 spans 14 amino acids. V was pared by 3 bases and J by 2 bases, with 10 bases between. Germline V gene sequence: CDR1 MNHEY, CDR2 SVGEGT. Written as DNA, the CDR3 is TGTGCCAGCAGTTATGCAGGGTATAACACTGAAGCTTTCTTT. It yields the protein CASSYAGYNTEAFF.

By sample fraction, this clonotype is large. The chain recombines TRBV20-1 with TRBJ1-4, with 9 nucleotides matching TRBD1. The V and J ends lost 6 bases and 11 bases, in that order; junction bases with no gene match: 10. CDR1 DFQATT and CDR2 SNEGSKA come from the germline V gene (reference sequence). The length of the CDR3 is 13 residues. CDR3: CSAEGQGGQKLFF. Here the CDR3 DNA reads TGCAGTGCCGAGGGACAGGGAGGGCAGAAACTGTTTTTT.

This clonotype has only a few counts. The chain carries TRBV29-1 and TRBJ2-3, with D uncertain. Deletions cut 7 bases from V and 0 bases from J, with 5 bases between. The CDR3 is 11 amino acids. Germline V lookup: CDR1 SQVTM, CDR2 ANQGSEA. In nucleotides, the CDR3 is TGCAGCGCAATTAGCACAGATACGCAGTATTTT. This gives the protein CSAISTDTQYF.

This clonotype was seen a handful of times. The rearrangement joins TRBV4-1 to TRBJ2-7; D unclear. V shed 0 bases and J shed 3 bases, with 15 bases lying between them. Germline loops: CDR1 MGHRA, CDR2 YSYEKL. The CDR3 covers 16 residues. The CDR3 here is CASSQELGVTLYEQYF. In DNA form, the CDR3 reads TGCGCCAGCAGCCAAGAACTCGGAGTAACACTCTACGAGCAGTACTTC.

This clonotype has more than one count but fewer than ten. V usage is TRBV20-1 and J usage is TRBJ2-3, with D possibly being TRBD2 (5 bases). This CDR3 contains 17 residues. V was clipped by 0 bases and J by 0 bases, with 16 bases between them. Germline assignment: CDR1 DFQATT and CDR2 SNEGSKA (reference sequence). The CDR3 nucleotides read TGCAGTGCTAGAGATATAGAGTGGGAGATAAGCACAGATACGCAGTATTTT. As protein: CSARDIEWEISTDTQYF.

V and J are TRBV23-1 and TRBJ2-1; TRBD2 aligns across 8 bases. TRBV23-1 is flagged as an ORF with uncertain function. V lost 7 bases, J lost 9 bases, and 11 bases stayed unmatched. This CDR3 spans 14 amino acids. As DNA, the CDR3 is TGCGCCAGCACTGAGTCGGGAGGGCAAAGTGAGCAGTTCTTC. Amino acids: CASTESGGQSEQFF.

This chain links TRBV9 with TRBJ2-3; D unresolved. V was clipped by 2 bases and J by 2 bases, with 21 bases between them. There are 18 residues in the CDR3. Germline V gene data show CDR1 as SGDLS and CDR2 as YYNGEE. Written as DNA, the CDR3 is TGTGCCAGCAGCGTTTTCCCCACCCTCGATCGTGACACAGATACGCAGTATTTT. This encodes CASSVFPTLDRDTDTQYF. Together with reference TRBV9 and TRBJ2-3, the CDR3 gives the full variable domain: DSGVTQTPKHLITATGQRVTLRCSPRSGDLSVYWYQQSLDQGLQFLIQYYNGEERAKGNILERFSAQQFPDLHSELNLSSLELGDSALYFCASSVFPTLDRDTDTQYFGPGTRLTVL.

This clonotype is labeled as medium-sized. The J gene is TRBJ2-1, the V gene TRBV9, with TRBD2 identical over 7 bases. Germline CDR1 and CDR2: SGDLS and YYNGEE. With 3 bases clipped from V and 3 bases from J, the junction kept 6 bases outside the gene matches. This CDR3 has 15 residues. CDR3: CASSAPGGSYNEQFF. CDR3 nucleotides: TGTGCCAGCAGCGCCCCCGGCGGGAGCTACAATGAGCAGTTCTTC.

This clonotype has just a few counts. A much larger clonotype is one base distant, so this may be a read error. J is TRBJ2-5 and V is TRBV18; 9 bases align to TRBD1. CDR3 length equals 13 residues. Germline-derived CDR1 and CDR2 are KGHSH and LQKENI. CDR3 sequence (DNA): TGTGTCAGCTCCAGGACAGGGGAAGAGACCCAGTACTTC. Its protein product is CVSSRTGEETQYF.

This clonotype rates as medium-sized. The chain couples TRBV28 to TRBJ1-1; D ambiguous. V was trimmed by 3 bases and J by 11 bases, leaving 13 bases between them. From germline, CDR1 is MDHEN and CDR2 SYDVKM. This CDR3 contains 12 residues. The chain's CDR3 is CASSFRAGSAFF. The DNA of the CDR3 is TGTGCCAGCAGTTTTAGGGCAGGATCGGCTTTCTTT.

This clonotype is medium-sized in the sample. This rearrangement joins TRBV25-1 to TRBJ2-1, with D possibly matching TRBD2 (5 bases). The CDR3 has 14 amino acids. The V end lost 1 base, the J end lost 9 bases, and 13 bases lay between the germline ends. Per germline, CDR1 MGHDK and CDR2 SYGVNS. CDR3 amino acids: CASSEFAGVVEQFF. The DNA for the CDR3 is TGTGCCAGCAGTGAATTCGCCGGGGTGGTTGAGCAGTTCTTC.

By share, this clonotype ranks as medium-sized. The chain recombines TRBV7-9 with TRBJ2-5, with D perhaps matching TRBD1 (5 bases). Between the trimmed V and J ends, which lost 3 bases and 2 bases, there was a span of 19 bases. CDR1 and CDR2 from the germline V gene are SEHNR and FQNEAQ (reference sequence). The CDR3 extends over 17 amino acids. This CDR3 reads CASSLNPFEQVQETQYF. Here the CDR3 DNA reads TGTGCCAGCAGCTTGAACCCTTTTGAACAGGTACAAGAGACCCAGTACTTC.

By frequency in the sample, this clonotype is medium-sized (0.01 to 0.1%). The genes are TRBV29-1 and TRBJ1-3; D is ambiguous. The V gene's germline CDR1 is SQVTM and CDR2 ANQGSEA. This CDR3 is 13 amino acids long. Trimming cost V 4 bases and J 0 bases, with 7 bases left between them. This CDR3 is CSVAGYSGNTIYF. CDR3 coding DNA: TGCAGCGTTGCCGGTTACTCTGGAAACACCATATATTTT. The entire variable domain, with the rest obtained from reference TRBV29-1 and TRBJ1-3, is as follows: SAVISQKPSRDICQRGTSLTIQCQVDSQVTMMFWYRQQPGQSLTLIATANQGSEATYESGFVIDKFPISRPNLTFSTLTVSNMSPEDSSIYLCSVAGYSGNTIYFGEGSWLTVV.

This clonotype was recorded many times. The CDR3 region is CASSWGVGQGNQPQHF. For the CDR3, the DNA is TGTGCCAGCAGTTGGGGGGTCGGTCAGGGGAATCAGCCCCAGCATTTT. This rearrangement joins TRBV28 to TRBJ1-5, with a possible D match to TRBD1 (6 bases). The CDR3 has 16 residues. The V end lost 4 bases, the J end lost 4 bases, and 17 bases lay between the germline ends. Germline CDR1 MDHEN, CDR2 SYDVKM. Based on the CDR3 plus reference TRBV28 and TRBJ1-5, the full variable domain is DVKVTQSSRYLVKRTGEKVFLECVQDMDHENMFWYRQDPGLGLRLIYFSYDVKMKEKGDIPEGYSVSREKKERFSLILESASTNQTSMYLCASSWGVGQGNQPQHFGDGTRLSIL.

This clonotype was detected a few times. CDR3 bases: TGTGCCAGCAGCTTAAGCTCGACAGAGAATCAGCCCCAGCATTTT. This codes for CASSLSSTENQPQHF. The rearrangement links TRBV7-9 to TRBJ1-5, with D possibly TRBD1 on 5 matching bases. Germline values: CDR1 SEHNR, CDR2 FQNEAQ (reference sequence). Trimming took 2 bases from V and 4 from J, leaving 12 bases between them. The CDR3 totals 15 residues. The full variable domain, completed using reference TRBV7-9 and TRBJ1-5, is DTGVSQNPRHKITKRGQNVTFRCDPISEHNRLYWYRQTLGQGPEFLTYFQNEAQLEKSRLLSDRFSAERPKGSFSTLEIQRTEQGDSAMYLCASSLSSTENQPQHFGDGTRLSIL.

The chain combines TRBV7-2 with TRBJ2-2, with unresolved D. CDR1 is SGHTA, CDR2 FQGNSA, per germline. Trimming shortened V by 3 bases and J by 1 base, and 6 bases separated the two germline ends. The CDR3 spans 14 residues. CDR3 residues: CASSFVGNTGELFF. DNA for the CDR3: TGTGCCAGCAGCTTTGTTGGGAACACCGGGGAGCTGTTTTTT.

This clonotype was observed a handful of times. The chain joins TRBV3-1 to TRBJ1-4, with 7 bases matching TRBD1. Per germline, CDR1 LGHDT and CDR2 YNNKEL (reference sequence). The CDR3 spans 15 residues. After removal of 3 bases from V and 8 bases from J, the junction contained 9 bases not matched to a gene. CDR3 nucleotides: TGTGCCAGCAGCCATAAAGACAGGGTAGGAGAAAAACTGTTTTTT. Encoded protein: CASSHKDRVGEKLFF.